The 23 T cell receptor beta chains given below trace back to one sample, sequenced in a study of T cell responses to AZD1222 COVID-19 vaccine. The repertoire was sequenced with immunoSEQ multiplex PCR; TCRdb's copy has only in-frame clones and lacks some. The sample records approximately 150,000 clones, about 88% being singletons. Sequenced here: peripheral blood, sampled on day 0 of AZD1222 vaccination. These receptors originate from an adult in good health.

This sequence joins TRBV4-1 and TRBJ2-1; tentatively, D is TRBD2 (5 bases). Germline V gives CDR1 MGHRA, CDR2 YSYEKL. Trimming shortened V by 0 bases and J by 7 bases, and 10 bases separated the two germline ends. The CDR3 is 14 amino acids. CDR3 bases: TGCGCCAGCAGCCAAGAGTCGAGGGTAAATGAGCAGTTCTTC. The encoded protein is CASSQESRVNEQFF.

CDR3 sequence: CASSQERADQPQHF. The CDR3 nucleotides read TGTGCCAGCAGCCAAGAGAGGGCGGATCAGCCCCAGCATTTT. The chain is built from TRBV3-1 (or the pseudogene TRBV3-2) and TRBJ1-5; D gene unclear. With 0 bases removed from V and 5 bases from J, the gap between germline ends came to 8 bases. The CDR3 runs to 14 residues. Germline values: CDR1 LGHDT, CDR2 YNNKEL (reference sequence).

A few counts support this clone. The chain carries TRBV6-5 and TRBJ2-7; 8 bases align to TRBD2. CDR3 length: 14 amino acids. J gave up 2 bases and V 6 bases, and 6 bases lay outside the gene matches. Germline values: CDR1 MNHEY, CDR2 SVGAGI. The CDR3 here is CASRGLGATYEQYF. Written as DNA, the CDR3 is TGTGCCAGCAGGGGACTAGGGGCGACCTACGAGCAGTACTTC.

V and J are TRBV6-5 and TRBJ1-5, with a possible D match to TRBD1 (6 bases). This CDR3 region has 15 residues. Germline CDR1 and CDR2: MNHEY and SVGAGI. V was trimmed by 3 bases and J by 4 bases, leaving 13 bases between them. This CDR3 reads CASSYSGQRNQPQHF. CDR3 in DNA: TGTGCCAGCAGTTATTCGGGACAAAGAAATCAGCCCCAGCATTTT.

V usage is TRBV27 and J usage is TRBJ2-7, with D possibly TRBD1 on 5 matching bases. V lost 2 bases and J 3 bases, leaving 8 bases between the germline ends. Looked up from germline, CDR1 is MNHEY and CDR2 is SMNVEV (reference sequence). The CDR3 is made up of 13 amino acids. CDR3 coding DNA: TGTGCCAGCAGTTTACAGGGAAACTACGAGCAGTACTTC. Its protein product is CASSLQGNYEQYF.

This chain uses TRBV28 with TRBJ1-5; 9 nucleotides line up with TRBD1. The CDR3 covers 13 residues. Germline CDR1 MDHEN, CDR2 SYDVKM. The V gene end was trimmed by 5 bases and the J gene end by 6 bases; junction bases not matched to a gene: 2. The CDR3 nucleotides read TGTGCCAGCAGTCCGGACAGGGGTCAGCCCCAGCATTTT. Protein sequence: CASSPDRGQPQHF.

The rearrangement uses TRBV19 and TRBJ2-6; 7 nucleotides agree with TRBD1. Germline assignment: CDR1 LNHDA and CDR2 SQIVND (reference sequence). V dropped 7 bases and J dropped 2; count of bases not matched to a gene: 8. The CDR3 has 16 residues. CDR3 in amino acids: CASNDRAGAGANVLTF. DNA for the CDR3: TGTGCCAGTAATGACAGGGCGGGCGCTGGGGCCAACGTCCTGACTTTC.

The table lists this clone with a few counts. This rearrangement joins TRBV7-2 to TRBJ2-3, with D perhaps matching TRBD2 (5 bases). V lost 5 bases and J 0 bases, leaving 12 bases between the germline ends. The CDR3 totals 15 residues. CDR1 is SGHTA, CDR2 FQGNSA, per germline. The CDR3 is CASSVVGGSTDTQYF. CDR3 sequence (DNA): TGTGCCAGCAGCGTAGTAGGCGGGAGCACAGATACGCAGTATTTT.

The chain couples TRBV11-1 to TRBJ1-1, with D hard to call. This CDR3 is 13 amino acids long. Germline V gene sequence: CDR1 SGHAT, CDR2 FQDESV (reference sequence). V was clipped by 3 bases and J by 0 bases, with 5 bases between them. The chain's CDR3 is CASSFELNTEAFF. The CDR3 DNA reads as TGTGCCAGCAGCTTTGAGCTGAACACTGAAGCTTTCTTT.

CDR3 coding DNA: TGCAGTGCTCCAGCCTATGGCTACACCTTC. Its protein is CSAPAYGYTF. The chain is built from TRBV20-1 and TRBJ1-2; D is ambiguous. Germline V gene data show CDR1 as DFQATT and CDR2 as SNEGSKA (reference sequence). Trimming shortened V by 5 bases and J by 4 bases, and 5 bases separated the two germline ends. This CDR3 is 10 amino acids long.

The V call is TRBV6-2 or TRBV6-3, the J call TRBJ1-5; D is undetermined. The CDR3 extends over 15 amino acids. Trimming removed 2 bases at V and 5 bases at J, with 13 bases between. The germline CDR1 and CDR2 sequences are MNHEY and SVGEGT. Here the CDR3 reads CASSYRHRLDQPQHF. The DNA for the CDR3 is TGTGCCAGCAGTTACAGACACCGGTTGGATCAGCCCCAGCATTTT.

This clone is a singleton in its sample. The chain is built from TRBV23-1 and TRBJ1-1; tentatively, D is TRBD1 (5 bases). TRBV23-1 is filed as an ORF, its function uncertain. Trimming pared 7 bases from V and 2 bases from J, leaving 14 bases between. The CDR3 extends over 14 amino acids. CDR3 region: CASNLGPTNTEAFF. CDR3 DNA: TGCGCCAGCAATCTGGGACCGACTAACACTGAAGCTTTCTTT.

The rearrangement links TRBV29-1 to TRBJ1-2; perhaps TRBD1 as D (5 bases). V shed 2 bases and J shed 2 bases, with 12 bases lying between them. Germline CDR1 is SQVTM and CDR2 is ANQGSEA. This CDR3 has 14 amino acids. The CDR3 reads CSVENRRDNYGYTF. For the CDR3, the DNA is TGCAGCGTTGAAAACAGAAGGGACAACTATGGCTACACCTTC.

The CDR3 region has the DNA TGCGCCAGCAGATGGACGGACATGTCCACTGAAGCTTTCTTT. Translating it yields CASRWTDMSTEAFF. This rearrangement joins TRBV5-1 to TRBJ1-1, with a weak D call TRBD1 (5 bases). Trimming stripped 5 bases from V and 4 bases from J, with 15 bases between. The CDR3 runs 14 residues. Germline lookup yields CDR1 SGHRS and CDR2 YFSETQ.

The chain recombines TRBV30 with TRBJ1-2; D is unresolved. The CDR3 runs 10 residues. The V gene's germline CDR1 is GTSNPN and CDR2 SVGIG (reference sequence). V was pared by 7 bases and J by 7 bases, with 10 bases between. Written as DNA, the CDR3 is TGTGCCTTGTGGTTGAGTGGCTACACCTTC. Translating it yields CALWLSGYTF.

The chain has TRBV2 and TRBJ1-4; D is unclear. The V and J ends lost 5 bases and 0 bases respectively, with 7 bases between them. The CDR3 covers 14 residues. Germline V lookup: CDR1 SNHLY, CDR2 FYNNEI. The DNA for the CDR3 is TGTGCCAGCAGTACGCGTACAACTAATGAAAAACTGTTTTTT. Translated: CASSTRTTNEKLFF.

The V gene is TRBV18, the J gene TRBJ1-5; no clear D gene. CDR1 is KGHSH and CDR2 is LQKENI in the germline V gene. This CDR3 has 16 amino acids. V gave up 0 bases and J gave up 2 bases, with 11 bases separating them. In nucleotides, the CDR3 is TGTGCCAGCTCACCACCTGAGGGAAGGGGCAATCAGCCCCAGCATTTT. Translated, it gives CASSPPEGRGNQPQHF.

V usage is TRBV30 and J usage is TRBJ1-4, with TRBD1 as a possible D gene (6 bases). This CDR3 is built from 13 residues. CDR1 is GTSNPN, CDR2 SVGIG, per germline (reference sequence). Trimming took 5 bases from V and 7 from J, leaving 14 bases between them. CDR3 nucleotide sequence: TGTGCCTGGGGCCCGAGGGGGACTGAAAAACTGTTTTTT. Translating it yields CAWGPRGTEKLFF.

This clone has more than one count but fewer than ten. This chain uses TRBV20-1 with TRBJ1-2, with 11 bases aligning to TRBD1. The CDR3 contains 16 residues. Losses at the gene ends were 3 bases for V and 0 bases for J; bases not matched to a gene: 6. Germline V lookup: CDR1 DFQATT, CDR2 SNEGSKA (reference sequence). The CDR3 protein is CSASRTGGTANYGYTF. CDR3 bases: TGCAGTGCTAGTAGGACAGGGGGCACGGCTAACTATGGCTACACCTTC.

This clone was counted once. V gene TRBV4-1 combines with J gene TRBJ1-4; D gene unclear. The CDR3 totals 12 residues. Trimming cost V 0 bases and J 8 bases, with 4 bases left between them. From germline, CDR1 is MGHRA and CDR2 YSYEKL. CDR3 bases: TGCGCCAGCAGCCAAGAGGTGGAAAAACTGTTTTTT. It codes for CASSQEVEKLFF.

In DNA, the CDR3 is TGTGCCAGCACCCAACAGGGTCCTGGAAACACCATATATTTT. This sequence encodes CASTQQGPGNTIYF. The chain recombines TRBV6-6 with TRBJ1-3, with D possibly TRBD1 on 6 matching bases. V lost 7 bases and J lost 2, with 12 bases in between. Per germline, CDR1 MNHNY and CDR2 SVGAGI (reference sequence). The CDR3 is made up of 14 amino acids.

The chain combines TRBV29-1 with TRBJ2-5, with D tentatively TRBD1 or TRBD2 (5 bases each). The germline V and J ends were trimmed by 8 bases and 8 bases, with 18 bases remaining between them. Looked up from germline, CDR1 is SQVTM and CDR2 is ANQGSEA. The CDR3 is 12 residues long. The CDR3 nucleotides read TGCAGCTCCCGGGACGGCGAAGGCACCCAGTACTTC. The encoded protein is CSSRDGEGTQYF.

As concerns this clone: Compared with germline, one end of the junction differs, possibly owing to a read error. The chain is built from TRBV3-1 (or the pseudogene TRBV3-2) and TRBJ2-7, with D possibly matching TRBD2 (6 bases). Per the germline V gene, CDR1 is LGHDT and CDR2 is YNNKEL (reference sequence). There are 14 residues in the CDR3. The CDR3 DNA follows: TGTGCCAGCAGTCAAGCGGGCCCAACCTACGAGCAGTACTTC. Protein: CASSQAGPTYEQYF.